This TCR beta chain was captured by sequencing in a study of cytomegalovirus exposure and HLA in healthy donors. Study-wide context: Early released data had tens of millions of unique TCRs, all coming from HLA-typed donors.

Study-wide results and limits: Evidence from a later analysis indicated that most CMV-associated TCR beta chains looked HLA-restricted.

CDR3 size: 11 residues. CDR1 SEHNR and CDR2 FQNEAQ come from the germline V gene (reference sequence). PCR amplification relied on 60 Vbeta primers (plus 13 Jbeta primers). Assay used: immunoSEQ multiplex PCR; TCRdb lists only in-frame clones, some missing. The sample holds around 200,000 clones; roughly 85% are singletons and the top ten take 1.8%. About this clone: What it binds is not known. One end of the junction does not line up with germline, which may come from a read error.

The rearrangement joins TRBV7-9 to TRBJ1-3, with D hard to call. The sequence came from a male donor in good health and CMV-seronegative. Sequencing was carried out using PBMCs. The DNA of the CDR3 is TGTGCCAGCAGCTTACTCGAGATAATAGATTTT. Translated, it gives CASSLLEIIDF.